One and the same sample provided the 14 T cell receptor beta chains below, sequenced in a study of cytomegalovirus exposure and HLA in healthy donors (dated 2017 in TCRdb). The library came from the immunoSEQ multiplex PCR assay. For the multiplex PCR, a mixture combining 60 forward primers for TCR Vbeta segments and 13 reverse primers for TCR Jbeta segments was used. TCRdb took this table from immuneACCESS and kept in-frame rearrangements with V and J called. Such tables lack part of the clones; where checked against another copy, unresolved V genes explain under half of the gap, and the rest is unexplained. The data table for this sample lists more than 50,000 clones. The top ten hold about 6.7% of the sample. Sequenced: PBMCs. The origin of the receptors is a woman in her thirties or forties in good health and CMV-seronegative.

The chain combines TRBV28 with TRBJ1-2, with D perhaps TRBD1 (5 bases). V lost 2 bases and J 4 bases, leaving 11 bases between the germline ends. The CDR3 has 14 amino acids. The germline V gene has CDR1 MDHEN and CDR2 SYDVKM. The CDR3 spells CASSLPRRGYGYTF. DNA for the CDR3: TGTGCCAGCAGTTTACCCCGGAGGGGCTATGGCTACACCTTC.

V is TRBV5-6 and J is TRBJ2-2; unclear D gene. Germline lookup yields CDR1 SGHDT and CDR2 YYEEEE. The ends were cut back, 2 bases at V and 3 bases at J, with 5 bases in the middle. The CDR3 covers 13 residues. The CDR3 sequence: CASSFVDTGELFF. In nucleotides, the CDR3 is TGTGCCAGCAGCTTTGTAGACACCGGGGAGCTGTTTTTT. The entire variable domain, with the rest obtained from reference TRBV5-6 and TRBJ2-2, is as follows: DAGVTQSPTHLIKTRGQQVTLRCSPKSGHDTVSWYQQALGQGPQFIFQYYEEEERQRGNFPDRFSGHQFPNYSSELNVNALLLGDSALYLCASSFVDTGELFFGEGSRLTVL.

The genes are TRBV27 and TRBJ1-1; 9 nucleotides agree with TRBD1. CDR1 MNHEY and CDR2 SMNVEV come from the germline V gene (reference sequence). The CDR3 contains 14 residues. With V trimmed by 6 bases and J by 1 base, 3 bases remained unmatched. The CDR3 DNA sequence: TGTGCCAGCAGGTCGGGACAGGGGAACACTGAAGCTTTCTTT. Protein sequence: CASRSGQGNTEAFF.

The rearrangement joins TRBV7-3 to TRBJ1-2, with 8 positions matching TRBD1. Trimming cost V 5 bases and J 3 bases; bases outside gene matches: 5. The CDR3 is made up of 14 amino acids. Looked up from germline, CDR1 is SGHTA and CDR2 is FQGTGA. Written as DNA, the CDR3 is TGTGCCAGCAGCAGGACAGGGTCAGACTATGGCTACACCTTC. As protein: CASSRTGSDYGYTF.

The DNA of the CDR3 is TGTGCCAGCATTGGACTTTCCTGGGGTGGGGGGGCTGAAGCTTTCTTT. It yields the protein CASIGLSWGGGAEAFF. The chain combines TRBV6-6 with TRBJ1-1; D might be TRBD1 (5 bases). This CDR3 has 16 amino acids. Trimming stripped 7 bases from V and 6 bases from J, with 24 bases between. Germline CDR1 is MNHNY and CDR2 is SVGAGI (reference sequence).

The chain combines TRBV2 with TRBJ1-4; no clear D gene. Germline-derived CDR1 and CDR2 are SNHLY and FYNNEI. The CDR3 is made up of 13 amino acids. V lost 4 bases to trimming and J lost 3 bases, with 6 bases between them. The CDR3 protein is CASSVTPNEKLFF. The CDR3 DNA follows: TGTGCCAGCAGTGTGACACCTAATGAAAAACTGTTTTTT.

V gene TRBV28 combines with J gene TRBJ1-3; D is perhaps TRBD1 (6 bases). Germline V gene lookup returns CDR1 MDHEN and CDR2 SYDVKM. V was clipped by 5 bases and J by 0 bases, with 17 bases between them. CDR3 length: 17 residues. CDR3 residues: CASSTFTGPDSGNTIYF. DNA for the CDR3: TGTGCCAGCAGTACCTTCACAGGGCCCGACTCTGGAAACACCATATATTTT. The full variable domain, completed using reference TRBV28 and TRBJ1-3, is DVKVTQSSRYLVKRTGEKVFLECVQDMDHENMFWYRQDPGLGLRLIYFSYDVKMKEKGDIPEGYSVSREKKERFSLILESASTNQTSMYLCASSTFTGPDSGNTIYFGEGSWLTVV.

The chain has TRBV4-1 and TRBJ1-2; D possibly corresponds to TRBD1 (6 bases). The CDR3 loop spans 16 amino acids. Germline assignment: CDR1 MGHRA and CDR2 YSYEKL. Trimming cost V 3 bases and J 3 bases, with 17 bases left between them. The DNA for the CDR3 is TGCGCCAGCAGCCAGGGTAATGACAGGTTGGACTATGGCTACACCTTC. Amino acids: CASSQGNDRLDYGYTF.

The gene calls are TRBV19 and TRBJ1-6; 7 bases are shared with TRBD1. Germline values: CDR1 LNHDA, CDR2 SQIVND (reference sequence). CDR3 length: 16 amino acids. The junction had 9 bases not matched to a gene; V was cut back by 3 bases and J by 7 bases. The CDR3 spells CASSMYGTGVNSPLHF. In DNA, the CDR3 is TGTGCCAGTAGTATGTACGGTACAGGGGTGAATTCACCCCTCCACTTT.

This chain connects TRBV25-1 to TRBJ1-1, with 7 bases lining up with TRBD1. The CDR3 has 14 residues. V gave up 3 bases and J gave up 5 bases; unmatched junction bases: 6. CDR1 and CDR2 (germline): MGHDK, SYGVNS. The CDR3 here is CASSDPQGRTEAFF. The CDR3 DNA sequence: TGTGCCAGCAGTGACCCACAGGGGAGGACTGAAGCTTTCTTT.

This sequence joins TRBV9 and TRBJ2-1, with 12 bases matching TRBD2. Trimming at V came to 0 bases and at J to 5 bases, leaving 6 bases not matched to a gene. The CDR3 covers 17 residues. Germline V lookup: CDR1 SGDLS, CDR2 YYNGEE. The CDR3 bases are TGTGCCAGCAGCGTAGCCCCGGGACTAGCGGGCGACAATGAGCAGTTCTTC. It is translated as CASSVAPGLAGDNEQFF.

The chain joins TRBV4-2 to TRBJ1-5, with D uncertain. CDR1 LGHNA and CDR2 YNFKEQ come from the germline V gene. Trimming removed 4 bases at V and 0 bases at J, with 7 bases between. This CDR3 has 14 residues. The CDR3 is CASSPRDSNQPQHF. For the CDR3, the DNA is TGTGCCAGCAGCCCCCGGGATAGCAATCAGCCCCAGCATTTT.

This chain links TRBV6-5 with TRBJ2-3, with 9 bases aligning to TRBD2. Germline CDR1 reads MNHEY; CDR2 reads SVGAGI. The J segment lost 6 bases and the V segment lost 8 bases, leaving 9 bases of the junction unmatched. CDR3 length: 14 residues. In nucleotides, the CDR3 is TGTGCCAGCGGAGGCGGGAGGGCCGGGGATACGCAGTATTTT. Protein product: CASGGGRAGDTQYF.

This chain joins TRBV5-1 and TRBJ1-3; 7 bases match TRBD1. Germline V gene data show CDR1 as SGHRS and CDR2 as YFSETQ. The CDR3 is made up of 17 amino acids. J gave up 2 bases and V 0 bases, and 8 bases lay outside the gene matches. CDR3 protein: CASSLAGQGETGNTIYF. The CDR3 DNA reads as TGCGCCAGCAGCTTGGCCGGCCAGGGGGAGACTGGAAACACCATATATTTT.